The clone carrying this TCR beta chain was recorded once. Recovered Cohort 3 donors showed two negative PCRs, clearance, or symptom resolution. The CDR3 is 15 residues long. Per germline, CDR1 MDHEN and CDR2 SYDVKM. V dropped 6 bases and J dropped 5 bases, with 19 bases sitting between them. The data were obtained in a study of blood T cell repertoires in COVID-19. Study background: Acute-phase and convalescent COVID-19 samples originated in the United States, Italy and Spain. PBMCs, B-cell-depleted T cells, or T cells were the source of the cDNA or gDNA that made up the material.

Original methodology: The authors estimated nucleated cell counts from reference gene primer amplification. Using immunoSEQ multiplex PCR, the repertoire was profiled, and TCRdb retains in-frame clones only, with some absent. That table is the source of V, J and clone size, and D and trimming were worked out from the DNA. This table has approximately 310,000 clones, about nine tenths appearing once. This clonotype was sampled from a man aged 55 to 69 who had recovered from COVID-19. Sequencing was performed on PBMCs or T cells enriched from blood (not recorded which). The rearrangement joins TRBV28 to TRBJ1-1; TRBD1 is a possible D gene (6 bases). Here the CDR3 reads CASRFNRVGRTEAFF. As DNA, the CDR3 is TGTGCCAGCAGGTTCAACAGGGTTGGTAGGACTGAAGCTTTCTTT.